Shown below are 31 T cell receptor beta chains from a single sample sequenced in a study of Ad26.COV2.S vaccination and SARS-CoV-2 variants. Clones were sequenced by immunoSEQ multiplex PCR, and TCRdb holds only the in-frame ones, with some missing. In the table there are 400,000 to 450,000 clones, about 93% of which are singletons. The sample's treatment: roughly 18 received Ad26.COV2.S at low or high dose, single or two shots; several received placebo; per-sample allocation not given. Repertoires come from day 63 after the first vaccine or placebo injection. Specimen: peripheral blood, collected in a trial of Ad26.COV2.S vaccine versus placebo. Receptor source: a person between 18 and 65 years old who received the Ad26.COV2.S COVID-19 vaccine or a placebo.

This rearrangement joins TRBV19 to TRBJ2-6; the match to TRBD1 covers 10 bases. V was pared by 6 bases and J by 0 bases, with 11 bases of the junction left unmatched. The CDR3 runs to 19 residues. CDR1 is LNHDA, CDR2 SQIVND, per germline (reference sequence). CDR3 coding DNA: TGTGCCAGTAGCACCGCGCGGACAGGGGGGCACTCTGGGGCCAACGTCCTGACTTTC. Its protein product is CASSTARTGGHSGANVLTF.

There are a few counts of this clone. The rearrangement links TRBV20-1 to TRBJ1-2; tentatively, D is TRBD1 (5 bases). Germline V gene sequence: CDR1 DFQATT, CDR2 SNEGSKA (reference sequence). The CDR3 totals 14 residues. The V gene lost 3 bases and the J gene lost 8 bases, with 19 bases spanning the gap. CDR3 protein: CSASPIQESGGYTF. In DNA form, the CDR3 reads TGCAGTGCTAGTCCAATACAGGAATCGGGCGGCTACACCTTC.

This clone has a handful of counts. The chain has TRBV15 and TRBJ1-1; no firm D call. The germline CDR1 and CDR2 sequences are LNHNV and YYDKDF (reference sequence). This CDR3 has 13 residues. Trimming removed 2 bases at V and 0 bases at J, with 4 bases between. The CDR3 protein is CATSRKVNTEAFF. DNA of the CDR3: TGTGCCACCAGCAGAAAAGTGAACACTGAAGCTTTCTTT.

The chain links TRBV10-3 to TRBJ2-7; 9 nucleotides match TRBD2. CDR3 length equals 15 residues. Germline V gene lookup returns CDR1 ENHRY and CDR2 SYGVKD. The ends lost 5 bases at V and 0 bases at J; junction bases unmatched: 5. The CDR3 protein is CAISSGRTISYEQYF. DNA for the CDR3: TGTGCCATCAGTAGCGGGAGGACCATCTCCTACGAGCAGTACTTC.

The sample holds one count of this clone. J is TRBJ1-6 and V is TRBV27; D gene uncertain. CDR3 length: 14 amino acids. The germline V and J ends were trimmed by 8 bases and 0 bases, with 8 bases remaining between them. CDR1 and CDR2 from the germline V gene are MNHEY and SMNVEV (reference sequence). The CDR3 loop reads CASAVFSYNSPLHF. DNA of the CDR3: TGTGCCAGCGCAGTTTTCTCCTATAATTCACCCCTCCACTTT.

The chain carries TRBV5-4 and TRBJ1-2; 7 bases map to TRBD1. Germline V gene data show CDR1 as SGHNT and CDR2 as YYREEE (reference sequence). V was clipped by 4 bases and J by 5 bases; unmatched bases: 14. This CDR3 comprises 16 residues. The CDR3: CASSRLSGGQLYGYTF. The CDR3 DNA sequence: TGTGCCAGCAGCAGACTATCCGGGGGACAGCTTTATGGCTACACCTTC.

The chain carries TRBV19 and TRBJ2-3, with 8 bases that match TRBD2. Looked up from germline, CDR1 is LNHDA and CDR2 is SQIVND (reference sequence). V gave up 4 bases and J gave up 4 bases; unmatched junction bases: 10. The CDR3 has 16 amino acids. This chain's CDR3 is CASSTPRGREADTQYF. The CDR3 DNA is TGTGCCAGTAGTACTCCCCGGGGGCGGGAGGCAGATACGCAGTATTTT. Variable domain in full (rest from reference TRBV19 and TRBJ2-3): DGGITQSPKYLFRKEGQNVTLSCEQNLNHDAMYWYRQDPGQGLRLIYYSQIVNDFQKGDIAEGYSVSREKKESFPLTVTSAQKNPTAFYLCASSTPRGREADTQYFGPGTRLTVL.

The rearrangement joins TRBV10-1 to TRBJ2-1; D is uncertain. The V gene lost 2 bases and the J gene lost 6 bases, with 5 bases spanning the gap. The germline V gene has CDR1 WNHNN and CDR2 SYGVQD (reference sequence). There are 12 residues in the CDR3. The CDR3 DNA sequence: TGCGCCAGCAGTGAGCGCCCCAATGAGCAGTTCTTC. Translated: CASSERPNEQFF.

Notes on this clone: Other nucleotide sequences in the sample specify the same CDR3. The J gene is TRBJ2-7, the V gene TRBV19; no reliable D call. The V gene's germline CDR1 is LNHDA and CDR2 SQIVND (reference sequence). The ends were cut back, 0 bases at V and 0 bases at J, with 3 bases in the middle. The CDR3 contains 13 residues. Written as DNA, the CDR3 is TGTGCCAGTAGTATAGACGGCTCCTACGAGCAGTACTTC. Its translation is CASSIDGSYEQYF.

The V and J genes are TRBV24-1 and TRBJ2-3; 11 nucleotides match TRBD1. The germline V gene encodes CDR1 KGHDR and CDR2 SFDVKD. With V trimmed by 3 bases and J by 5 bases, 3 bases remained unmatched. The CDR3 is 15 amino acids. The CDR3 DNA reads as TGTGCCACCAGTGATAGGGGACAGGGGGGAGATACGCAGTATTTT. The encoded protein is CATSDRGQGGDTQYF.

The chain uses TRBV6-5 and TRBJ1-3; D is uncertain. In germline, CDR1 is MNHEY, CDR2 SVGAGI. Deletions cut 5 bases from V and 5 bases from J, with 16 bases between. The CDR3 spans 15 residues. CDR3 residues: CASSRGRRTRNTIYF. The CDR3 DNA is TGTGCCAGCAGTAGAGGACGGAGGACGCGAAACACCATATATTTT.

CDR3 region: CASSSPPSGRETQYF. The CDR3 bases are TGCGCCAGCAGCTCCCCCCCTAGCGGGAGAGAGACCCAGTACTTC. The rearrangement links TRBV5-1 to TRBJ2-5, with 10 nucleotides matching TRBD2. The CDR3 is 15 residues long. Germline lookup yields CDR1 SGHRS and CDR2 YFSETQ. J gave up 4 bases and V 3 bases, and 6 bases lay outside the gene matches.

The gene calls are TRBV7-2 and TRBJ2-1, with TRBD1 matching over 9 bases. This CDR3 has 14 residues. Looked up from germline, CDR1 is SGHTA and CDR2 is FQGNSA. V lost 5 bases and J lost 5; bases outside the gene matches: 4. In DNA, the CDR3 is TGTGCCAGCAGCACCCGGACAGGGGACAATGAGCAGTTCTTC. Its protein is CASSTRTGDNEQFF.

The rearrangement joins TRBV6-6 to TRBJ1-2; no clear D. Germline values: CDR1 MNHNY, CDR2 SVGAGI (reference sequence). The CDR3 is 12 amino acids. V was cut by 7 bases and J by 8 bases, with 14 bases left in between. For the CDR3, the DNA is TGTGCCAGCACTTCTCACCCTTGGGGCTACACCTTC. Translating gives CASTSHPWGYTF.

The chain joins TRBV3-1 (or the pseudogene TRBV3-2) to TRBJ2-1; D gene ambiguous. This CDR3 spans 15 amino acids. Per germline, CDR1 LGHDT and CDR2 YNNKEL (reference sequence). Deletions cut 1 base from V and 4 bases from J, with 11 bases between. CDR3: CASSQATTNYNEQFF. CDR3 in DNA: TGTGCCAGCAGCCAAGCCACGACGAATTACAATGAGCAGTTCTTC.

The chain employs TRBV10-3 and TRBJ2-1; tentatively, D is TRBD1 or TRBD2 (5 bases each). From germline, CDR1 is ENHRY and CDR2 SYGVKD. CDR3 length: 16 residues. V shed 10 bases and J shed 6 bases, with 25 bases lying between them. CDR3 sequence (DNA): TGTGCCACCGAAGGTAGGGAGCGAGGGGCCTCCAATGAGCAGTTCTTC. Its translation: CATEGRERGASNEQFF.

This clone was picked up one time. The chain's CDR3 is CAWSPRAGETQYF. The CDR3 DNA follows: TGTGCCTGGAGTCCCAGGGCGGGGGAGACCCAGTACTTC. The V and J genes are TRBV30 and TRBJ2-5, with a possible D match to TRBD2 (6 bases). The CDR3 length is 13 residues. Trimming shortened V by 2 bases and J by 5 bases, and 12 bases separated the two germline ends. CDR1 and CDR2 from the germline V gene are GTSNPN and SVGIG (reference sequence). The entire variable domain, with the rest obtained from reference TRBV30 and TRBJ2-5, is as follows: SQTIHQWPATLVQPVGSPLSLECTVEGTSNPNLYWYRQAAGRGLQLLFYSVGIGQISSEVPQNLSASRPQDRQFILSSKKLLLSDSGFYLCAWSPRAGETQYFGPGTRLLVL.

The chain has TRBV11-2 and TRBJ1-2, with D unclear. Germline V gives CDR1 SGHAT, CDR2 FQNNGV. CDR3 size: 16 residues. V lost 5 bases, J lost 1 base, and 17 bases lay in between. This chain's CDR3 is CASSPSLPFFNYGYTF. The CDR3 DNA is TGTGCCAGCAGCCCCTCCCTCCCCTTTTTTAACTATGGCTACACCTTC. The full variable domain, completed using reference TRBV11-2 and TRBJ1-2, is EAGVAQSPRYKIIEKRQSVAFWCNPISGHATLYWYQQILGQGPKLLIQFQNNGVVDDSQLPKDRFSAERLKGVDSTLKIQPAKLEDSAVYLCASSPSLPFFNYGYTFGSGTRLTVV.

This chain uses TRBV6-2 or TRBV6-3 with TRBJ2-7; D is perhaps TRBD1 (6 bases). CDR1 is MNHEY and CDR2 is SVGEGT in the germline V gene. This CDR3 has 14 amino acids. V was shortened by 1 base and J by 5 bases, with 12 bases between the two germline ends. CDR3 nucleotides: TGTGCCAGCAGTTACTACGGCAGGGGCAACGAGCAGTACTTC. Translating gives CASSYYGRGNEQYF.

The gene calls are TRBV13 and TRBJ2-7; D is unresolved. Trimming shortened V by 0 bases and J by 6 bases, and 9 bases separated the two germline ends. Looked up from germline, CDR1 is PRHDT and CDR2 is FYEKMQ (reference sequence). This CDR3 has 13 amino acids. DNA for the CDR3: TGTGCCAGCAGCTTAGGCCTCTGGGGCGAGCAGTACTTC. Amino acids: CASSLGLWGEQYF.

CDR3 sequence: CAWSKFRTSNSGANVLTF. CDR3 DNA sequence: TGTGCCTGGAGTAAATTCCGGACATCCAACTCTGGGGCCAACGTCCTGACTTTC. The chain joins TRBV30 to TRBJ2-6, with TRBD1 as a possible D gene (5 bases). V dropped 2 bases and J dropped 0 bases, with 17 bases sitting between them. The CDR3 spans 18 residues. Looked up from germline, CDR1 is GTSNPN and CDR2 is SVGIG (reference sequence).

This CDR3 is CASSQQGAINSPLHF. CDR3 in DNA: TGTGCCAGCAGCCAACAGGGGGCGATTAATTCACCCCTCCACTTT. This rearrangement joins TRBV14 to TRBJ1-6; 8 bases are a match to TRBD1. Germline lookup yields CDR1 SGHDN and CDR2 FVKESK. The trim removed 2 bases at V and 6 bases at J, leaving 3 bases unmatched. The CDR3 sequence is 15 residues long.

The chain employs TRBV4-3 and TRBJ2-1, with D maybe TRBD1 (6 bases). The CDR3 is 15 amino acids. Per the germline V gene, CDR1 is LGHNA and CDR2 is YSLEER. V was shortened by 2 bases and J by 2 bases, with 10 bases between the two germline ends. For the CDR3, the DNA is TGCGCCAGCAGCCAAAACAGGGTTACCTACAATGAGCAGTTCTTC. It codes for CASSQNRVTYNEQFF.

The genes are TRBV5-1 and TRBJ2-2, with 13 bases that match TRBD2. This CDR3 is 15 amino acids long. Germline lookup yields CDR1 SGHRS and CDR2 YFSETQ. V shed 4 bases, J shed 6 bases, and the junction held 3 bases outside the gene matches. CDR3 loop: CASSGLAGVAGELFF. The CDR3 nucleotides are TGCGCCAGCAGCGGACTAGCGGGAGTCGCCGGGGAGCTGTTTTTT.

The chain carries TRBV9 and TRBJ1-2, with D possibly being TRBD1 (5 bases). CDR3 length equals 15 residues. With 8 bases removed from V and 0 bases from J, the gap between germline ends came to 17 bases. In germline, CDR1 is SGDLS, CDR2 YYNGEE. The CDR3 sequence is CASWGRGRSNYGYTF. The DNA of the CDR3 is TGTGCCAGTTGGGGGAGGGGCAGATCTAACTATGGCTACACCTTC. Variable domain in full (rest from reference TRBV9 and TRBJ1-2): DSGVTQTPKHLITATGQRVTLRCSPRSGDLSVYWYQQSLDQGLQFLIQYYNGEERAKGNILERFSAQQFPDLHSELNLSSLELGDSALYFCASWGRGRSNYGYTFGSGTRLTVV.

The chain uses TRBV7-2 and TRBJ2-2; D is undetermined. This CDR3 comprises 17 residues. Germline CDR1 SGHTA, CDR2 FQGNSA. Trimming left V 3 bases short and J 2 bases short, with 16 bases between. The CDR3 loop is CASSLTPGRPNTGELFF. For the CDR3, the DNA is TGTGCCAGCAGCTTGACACCCGGTCGGCCAAACACCGGGGAGCTGTTTTTT.

The V gene is TRBV5-1, the J gene TRBJ1-5; D is perhaps TRBD1 (6 bases). CDR1 and CDR2 (germline): SGHRS, YFSETQ. The germline V and J ends were trimmed by 0 bases and 0 bases, with 10 bases remaining between them. The CDR3 totals 16 residues. The CDR3 coding sequence is TGCGCCAGCAGCTTGGAGGCAGGGGATAGCAATCAGCCCCAGCATTTT. This gives the protein CASSLEAGDSNQPQHF.

This chain joins TRBV27 and TRBJ2-5; 7 nucleotides agree with TRBD2. Looked up from germline, CDR1 is MNHEY and CDR2 is SMNVEV (reference sequence). Trimming took 5 bases from V and 5 from J; bases not matched to a gene: 14. There are 16 residues in the CDR3. CDR3 DNA: TGTGCCAGCAGTCCCATGGGGGAGGGAATTCAGGAGACCCAGTACTTC. It yields the protein CASSPMGEGIQETQYF.

CDR3 sequence reads: CASSQRTGGEKLFF. CDR3 bases: TGCGCCAGCAGCCAGCGGACAGGGGGAGAAAAACTGTTTTTT. This rearrangement joins TRBV4-3 to TRBJ1-4; 10 nucleotides match TRBD1. There are 14 residues in the CDR3. CDR1 is LGHNA, CDR2 YSLEER, per germline. V shed 3 bases, J shed 8 bases, and the junction held 3 bases outside the gene matches.

This clone was observed a few times. J is TRBJ1-1 and V is TRBV27; D ambiguous. Trimming took 5 bases from V and 1 from J, leaving 8 bases between them. Germline lookup yields CDR1 MNHEY and CDR2 SMNVEV (reference sequence). The CDR3 has 13 residues. CDR3 sequence (DNA): TGTGCCAGCAGTAAACTCCAGAACACTGAAGCTTTCTTT. Protein sequence: CASSKLQNTEAFF.

V is TRBV7-9 and J is TRBJ2-5; the match to TRBD2 covers 7 bases. The ends lost 3 bases at V and 5 bases at J; junction bases unmatched: 9. This CDR3 is built from 15 residues. Germline lookup yields CDR1 SEHNR and CDR2 FQNEAQ (reference sequence). The CDR3 DNA sequence: TGTGCCAGCAGCTTCAACCCGGGAGGTTGGGAGACCCAGTACTTC. The encoded protein is CASSFNPGGWETQYF. Full variable domain (missing parts from reference TRBV7-9 and TRBJ2-5): DTGVSQNPRHKITKRGQNVTFRCDPISEHNRLYWYRQTLGQGPEFLTYFQNEAQLEKSRLLSDRFSAERPKGSFSTLEIQRTEQGDSAMYLCASSFNPGGWETQYFGPGTRLLVL.